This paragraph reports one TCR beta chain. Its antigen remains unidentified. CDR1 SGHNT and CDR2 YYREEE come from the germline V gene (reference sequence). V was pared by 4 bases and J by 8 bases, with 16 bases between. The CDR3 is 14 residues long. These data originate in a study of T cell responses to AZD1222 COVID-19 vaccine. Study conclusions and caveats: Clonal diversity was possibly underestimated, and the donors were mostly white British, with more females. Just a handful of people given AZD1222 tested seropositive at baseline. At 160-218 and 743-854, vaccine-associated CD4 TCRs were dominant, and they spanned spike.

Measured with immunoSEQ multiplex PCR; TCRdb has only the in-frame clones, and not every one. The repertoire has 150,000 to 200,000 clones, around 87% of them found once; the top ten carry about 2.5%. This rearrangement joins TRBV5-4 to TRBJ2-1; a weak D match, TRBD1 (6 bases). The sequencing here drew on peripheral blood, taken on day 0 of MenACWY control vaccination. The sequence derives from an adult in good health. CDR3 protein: CASSERGRGYEQFF. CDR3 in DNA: TGTGCCAGCAGCGAACGAGGCAGGGGTTATGAGCAGTTCTTC.